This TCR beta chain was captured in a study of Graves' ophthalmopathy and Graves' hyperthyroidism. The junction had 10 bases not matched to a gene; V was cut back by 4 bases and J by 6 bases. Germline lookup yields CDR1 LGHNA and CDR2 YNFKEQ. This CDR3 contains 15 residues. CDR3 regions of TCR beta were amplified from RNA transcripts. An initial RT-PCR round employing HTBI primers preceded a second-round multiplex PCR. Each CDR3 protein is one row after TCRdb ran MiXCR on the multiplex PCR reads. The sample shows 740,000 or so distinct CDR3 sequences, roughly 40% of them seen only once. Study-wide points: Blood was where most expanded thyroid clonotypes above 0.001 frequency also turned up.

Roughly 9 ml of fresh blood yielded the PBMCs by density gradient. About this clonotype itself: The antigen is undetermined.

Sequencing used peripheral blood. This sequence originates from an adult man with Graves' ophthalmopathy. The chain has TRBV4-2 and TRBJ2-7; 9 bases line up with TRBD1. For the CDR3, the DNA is TGTGCCAGCAGCCTAACCGGGACAGGGTGGGGCGAGCAGTACTTC. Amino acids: CASSLTGTGWGEQYF.